These 24 T cell receptor beta chains share one sample of origin, sequenced in a study of blood T cell repertoires in COVID-19. Profiling relied on immunoSEQ multiplex PCR, and the TCRdb table lists in-frame clones only, not all of them. This sample has roughly 200,000 clones, with 70% to 90% found just once. The source material was PBMCs or T cells enriched from blood (not recorded which). The receptors originated from a man aged 25 to 45 who had recovered from COVID-19.

The CDR3 DNA follows: TGTGCCAGCAGCTTGGTCGGCGGACTTATCTACGAGCAGTACTTC. The encoded protein is CASSLVGGLIYEQYF. The chain is built from TRBV5-6 and TRBJ2-7; D may be TRBD2 (5 bases). The CDR3 totals 15 residues. Trimming took off 0 bases at V and 3 bases at J, with 13 bases between the two ends. Germline V gene data show CDR1 as SGHDT and CDR2 as YYEEEE.

This chain joins TRBV13 and TRBJ2-7, with TRBD2 matching 7 bases. This CDR3 contains 15 residues. Germline trimming cut 4 bases from V and 3 bases from J; bases unmatched to any gene: 9. Germline-derived CDR1 and CDR2 are PRHDT and FYEKMQ (reference sequence). The CDR3 region is CASSYGAGIGYEQYF. The CDR3 DNA sequence: TGTGCCAGCAGCTACGGAGCGGGGATTGGCTACGAGCAGTACTTC.

J is TRBJ2-1 and V is TRBV13; 16 bases fit TRBD2. The CDR3 is 18 residues long. The germline V gene has CDR1 PRHDT and CDR2 FYEKMQ (reference sequence). With V trimmed by 0 bases and J by 9 bases, 8 bases remained unmatched. CDR3 DNA: TGTGCCAGCAGCTTAGGCGCCGCTGGGACTAGCGGGAGGGGTGAGCAGTTCTTC. It specifies CASSLGAAGTSGRGEQFF.

The J gene is TRBJ1-1, the V gene TRBV5-1, with 8 bases that match TRBD1. The CDR3 is 13 amino acids. V lost 5 bases, J lost 8 bases, and 8 bases stayed unmatched. Germline CDR1 is SGHRS and CDR2 is YFSETQ. CDR3 coding DNA: TGCGCCAGCAGTTCTATCAGGGGGCGAGAAGCTTTCTTT. As protein: CASSSIRGREAFF.

The chain employs TRBV19 and TRBJ2-3; D is undetermined. Germline CDR1 reads LNHDA; CDR2 reads SQIVND (reference sequence). V was clipped by 6 bases and J by 11 bases, with 15 bases between them. The CDR3 is 12 amino acids. The CDR3 DNA reads TGTGCCAGTAGCCACCAGGCCCTACAGCAGTATTTT. It codes for CASSHQALQQYF.

The sample holds one count of this clone. This chain uses TRBV28 with TRBJ2-7; 8 bases fit TRBD1. The V and J ends lost 6 bases and 0 bases, in that order; junction bases with no gene match: 13. Germline CDR1 is MDHEN and CDR2 is SYDVKM. This CDR3 is 17 amino acids long. The CDR3 region has the DNA TGTGCCAGCAGCCGGACCGGGACAGGCTTTACCTCCTACGAGCAGTACTTC. This translates into CASSRTGTGFTSYEQYF.

The genes are TRBV19 and TRBJ2-4; D call uncertain. The V and J ends lost 4 bases and 0 bases respectively, with 10 bases between them. The CDR3 runs 15 residues. Germline CDR1 LNHDA, CDR2 SQIVND (reference sequence). As DNA, the CDR3 is TGTGCCAGTAGTACCCAGTATCTAGCCAAAAACATTCAGTACTTC. It translates to CASSTQYLAKNIQYF.

As for this clone: A read error may produce the germline difference seen at one junction end. The genes are TRBV6-5 and TRBJ2-7, with D hard to call. Germline values: CDR1 MNHEY, CDR2 SVGAGI. This CDR3 has 10 residues. CDR3 nucleotides: TGTGCCAGCAGCTACTACGAGCAGTACTTC. As protein: CASSYYEQYF.

The chain employs TRBV14 and TRBJ1-1; TRBD1 is a possible D gene (5 bases). The germline V gene has CDR1 SGHDN and CDR2 FVKESK. This CDR3 is 17 amino acids long. Trimming pared 1 base from V and 1 base from J, leaving 16 bases between. The CDR3 is CASSQVGQAFRNTEAFF. The CDR3 DNA reads as TGTGCCAGCAGCCAAGTGGGGCAGGCTTTCAGGAACACTGAAGCTTTCTTT.

This clone has a single count. CDR3 sequence reads: CASSYLRTGLEPQHF. In DNA form, the CDR3 reads TGTGCCAGCAGTTACTTACGGACAGGCTTGGAGCCCCAGCATTTT. This chain links TRBV6-2 or TRBV6-3 with TRBJ1-5; 7 bases map to TRBD1. The junction had 8 bases not matched to a gene; V was cut back by 1 base and J by 8 bases. The CDR3 runs to 15 residues. Germline V gives CDR1 MNHEY, CDR2 SVGEGT.

The chain uses TRBV11-2 and TRBJ1-3, with D hard to call. This CDR3 is built from 16 residues. Germline loops: CDR1 SGHAT, CDR2 FQNNGV. Trimming stripped 1 base from V and 0 bases from J, with 10 bases between. The CDR3 DNA sequence: TGTGCCAGCAGCTTAGGTGGAGTCCGCTCTGGAAACACCATATATTTT. It yields the protein CASSLGGVRSGNTIYF. The full variable domain, completed using reference TRBV11-2 and TRBJ1-3, is EAGVAQSPRYKIIEKRQSVAFWCNPISGHATLYWYQQILGQGPKLLIQFQNNGVVDDSQLPKDRFSAERLKGVDSTLKIQPAKLEDSAVYLCASSLGGVRSGNTIYFGEGSWLTVV.

J is TRBJ1-1 and V is TRBV7-2, with D perhaps TRBD1 (6 bases). Germline CDR1 SGHTA, CDR2 FQGNSA. The V end was cut by 1 base, the J end by 8 bases, with 14 bases between. CDR3 length: 14 amino acids. The CDR3 nucleotides are TGTGCCAGCAGCTTAGGCACAGGGTTTAGAGAAGCTTTCTTT. It yields the protein CASSLGTGFREAFF.

The chain is built from TRBV6-2 or TRBV6-3 and TRBJ2-5, with TRBD2 matching over 10 bases. The CDR3 loop spans 18 amino acids. Trimming removed 0 bases from V and 5 bases from J; junction bases left unmatched: 12. Germline CDR1 and CDR2: MNHEY and SVGEGT. The CDR3 DNA is TGTGCCAGCAGTTACTCGTCCAGGGAGGGACTAGCGACGGAGACCCAGTACTTC. Its translation: CASSYSSREGLATETQYF.

CDR3 nucleotide sequence: TGTGCCAGCTCACCCAAAACAGGGGATAATGAGCAGTTCTTC. Translating it yields CASSPKTGDNEQFF. J is TRBJ2-1 and V is TRBV18; 7 bases line up with TRBD1. There are 14 residues in the CDR3. The V and J ends lost 3 bases and 7 bases, in that order; junction bases with no gene match: 6. Germline V gene data show CDR1 as KGHSH and CDR2 as LQKENI.

V and J are TRBV6-6 and TRBJ2-5; unclear D gene. Germline CDR1 and CDR2: MNHNY and SVGAGI (reference sequence). The CDR3 loop spans 13 amino acids. With 2 bases removed from V and 4 bases from J, the gap between germline ends came to 8 bases. CDR3 bases: TGTGCCAGCAGTTACGATTTGAGAGAGACCCAGTACTTC. It yields the protein CASSYDLRETQYF.

The count of this clone is one. The chain joins TRBV9 to TRBJ1-1; D uncertain. This CDR3 contains 16 residues. V lost 3 bases to trimming and J lost 1 base, with 16 bases between them. Germline-derived CDR1 and CDR2 are SGDLS and YYNGEE. CDR3 nucleotides: TGTGCCAGCAGCGGAGACCCCCTGCGGGGGAACACTGAAGCTTTCTTT. It specifies CASSGDPLRGNTEAFF. The whole variable domain, filled in from reference TRBV9 and TRBJ1-1, reads DSGVTQTPKHLITATGQRVTLRCSPRSGDLSVYWYQQSLDQGLQFLIQYYNGEERAKGNILERFSAQQFPDLHSELNLSSLELGDSALYFCASSGDPLRGNTEAFFGQGTRLTVV.

The J gene is TRBJ2-3, the V gene TRBV19, with 9 bases lining up with TRBD2. Unmatched junction bases numbered 15, after V lost 3 bases and J lost 2 bases. The CDR3 contains 19 residues. The V gene's germline CDR1 is LNHDA and CDR2 SQIVND (reference sequence). The CDR3 loop reads CASSINPRGLAGYTDTQYF. DNA of the CDR3: TGTGCCAGTAGTATTAACCCTCGCGGGCTAGCGGGGTACACAGATACGCAGTATTTT.

The CDR3 region is CASRTLGLAGGYNEQFF. CDR3 bases: TGTGCCAGTAGGACCCTAGGGTTAGCGGGAGGCTACAATGAGCAGTTCTTC. V gene TRBV19 combines with J gene TRBJ2-1; 10 bases agree with TRBD2. This CDR3 has 17 amino acids. Germline loops: CDR1 LNHDA, CDR2 SQIVND (reference sequence). After removal of 6 bases from V and 3 bases from J, the junction contained 11 bases not matched to a gene.

The chain employs TRBV11-1 and TRBJ2-1; D may be TRBD2 (7 bases). V lost 10 bases and J 2 bases, leaving 18 bases between the germline ends. The CDR3 contains 15 residues. Per the germline V gene, CDR1 is SGHAT and CDR2 is FQDESV (reference sequence). The CDR3 DNA follows: TGTGCCACCACCCGGGGGGCGCCCCCCTACAATGAGCAGTTCTTC. It is translated as CATTRGAPPYNEQFF.

The CDR3 is CASSLGAGLSYEQYF. The CDR3, as DNA: TGTGCCAGCAGCTTAGGGGCAGGGCTCAGCTACGAGCAGTACTTC. The J gene is TRBJ2-7, the V gene TRBV11-3; tentative D call: TRBD1 (5 bases). V dropped 1 base and J dropped 3 bases, with 13 bases sitting between them. The CDR3 extends over 15 amino acids. Germline CDR1 is SGHNT and CDR2 is YENEEA.

This chain joins TRBV6-1 and TRBJ2-7; TRBD1 might be the D (5 bases). CDR3 length: 15 residues. Trimming stripped 3 bases from V and 2 bases from J, with 14 bases between. Germline V lookup: CDR1 MNHNS, CDR2 SASEGT. The CDR3 spells CASSETARNTYEQYF. The CDR3 DNA reads as TGTGCCAGCAGTGAGACAGCCCGAAATACCTACGAGCAGTACTTC.

This chain links TRBV7-9 with TRBJ2-1, with 9 bases lining up with TRBD2. After removal of 6 bases from V and 8 bases from J, the junction contained 14 bases not matched to a gene. CDR3 length: 16 amino acids. The germline CDR1 and CDR2 sequences are SEHNR and FQNEAQ (reference sequence). This chain's CDR3 is CASSSRGGRALDEQFF. DNA for the CDR3: TGTGCCAGCAGTTCTCGGGGCGGGAGGGCCCTAGATGAGCAGTTCTTC.

The chain recombines TRBV6-5 with TRBJ1-1; D gene unclear. V was pared by 5 bases and J by 3 bases, with 13 bases between. The CDR3 runs 14 residues. Germline V lookup: CDR1 MNHEY, CDR2 SVGAGI. The CDR3 DNA reads TGTGCCAGCAGTCAAAGGACTGTTGACACTGAAGCTTTCTTT. This codes for CASSQRTVDTEAFF.

This clone was recorded a few times. The rearrangement joins TRBV20-1 to TRBJ1-1; D is possibly TRBD1 (5 bases). V was pared by 0 bases and J by 8 bases, with 7 bases between. CDR1 and CDR2 (germline): DFQATT, SNEGSKA (reference sequence). The CDR3 loop spans 11 amino acids. CDR3 in DNA: TGCAGTGCTAGAGAAAACAGGGAAGCTTTCTTT. Its translation is CSARENREAFF.